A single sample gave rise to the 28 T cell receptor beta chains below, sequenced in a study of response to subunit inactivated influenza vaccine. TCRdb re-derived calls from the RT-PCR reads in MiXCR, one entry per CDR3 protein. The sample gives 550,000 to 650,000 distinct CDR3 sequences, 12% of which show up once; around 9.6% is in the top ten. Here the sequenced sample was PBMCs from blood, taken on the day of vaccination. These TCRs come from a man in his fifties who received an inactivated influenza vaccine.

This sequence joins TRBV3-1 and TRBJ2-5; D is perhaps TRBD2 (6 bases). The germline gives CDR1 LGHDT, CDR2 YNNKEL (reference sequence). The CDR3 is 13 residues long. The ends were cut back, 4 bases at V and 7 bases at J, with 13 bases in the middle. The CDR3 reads CASSPGLKGTQYF. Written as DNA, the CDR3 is TGTGCCAGCAGCCCGGGACTGAAAGGGACCCAGTACTTC.

The CDR3 DNA sequence: TGCAGTGCCCAGACACCGGGACTCTCCTACAATGAGCAGTTCTTC. This gives the protein CSAQTPGLSYNEQFF. The chain carries TRBV20-1 and TRBJ2-1; D may be TRBD2 (6 bases). CDR1 and CDR2 from the germline V gene are DFQATT and SNEGSKA (reference sequence). The V end lost 6 bases, the J end lost 0 bases, and 15 bases lay between the germline ends. This CDR3 has 15 residues.

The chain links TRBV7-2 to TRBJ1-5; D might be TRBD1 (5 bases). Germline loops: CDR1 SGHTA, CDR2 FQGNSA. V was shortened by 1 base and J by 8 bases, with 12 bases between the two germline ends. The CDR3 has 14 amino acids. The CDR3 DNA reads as TGTGCCAGCAGCTTAGGGCCGGGGGGGGAGCCCCAGCATTTT. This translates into CASSLGPGGEPQHF.

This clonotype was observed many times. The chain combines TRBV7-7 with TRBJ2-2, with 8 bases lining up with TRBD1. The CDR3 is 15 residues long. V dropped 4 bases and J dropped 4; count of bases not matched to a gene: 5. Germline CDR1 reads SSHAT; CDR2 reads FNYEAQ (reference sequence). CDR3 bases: TGTGCCAGCAGCTCAGGAACAGGGGGCACCGGGGAGCTGTTTTTT. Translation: CASSSGTGGTGELFF.

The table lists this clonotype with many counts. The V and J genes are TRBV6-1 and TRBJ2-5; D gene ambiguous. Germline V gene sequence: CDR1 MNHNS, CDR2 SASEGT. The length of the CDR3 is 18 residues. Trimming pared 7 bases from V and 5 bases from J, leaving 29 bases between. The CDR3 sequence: CASIPNRLQVTQGETQYF. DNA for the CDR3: TGTGCCAGCATCCCAAACCGACTTCAAGTTACTCAAGGGGAGACCCAGTACTTC.

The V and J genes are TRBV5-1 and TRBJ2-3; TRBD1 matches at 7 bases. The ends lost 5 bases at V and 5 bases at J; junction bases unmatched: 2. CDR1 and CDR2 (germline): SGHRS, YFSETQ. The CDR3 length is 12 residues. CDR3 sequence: CASRTGIDTQYF. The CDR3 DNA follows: TGCGCCAGCAGGACAGGGATAGATACGCAGTATTTT.

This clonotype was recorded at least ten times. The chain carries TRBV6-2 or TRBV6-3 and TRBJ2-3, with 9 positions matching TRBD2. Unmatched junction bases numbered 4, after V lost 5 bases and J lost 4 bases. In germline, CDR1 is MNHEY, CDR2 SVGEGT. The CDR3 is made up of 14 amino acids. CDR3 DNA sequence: TGTGCCAGCAGTCAGGGACTAGCTGCAGATACGCAGTATTTT. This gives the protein CASSQGLAADTQYF.

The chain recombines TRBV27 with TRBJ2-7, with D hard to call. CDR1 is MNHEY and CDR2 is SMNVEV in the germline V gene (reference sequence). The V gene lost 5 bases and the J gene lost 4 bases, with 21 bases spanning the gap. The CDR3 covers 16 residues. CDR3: CASSPTLGELSYEQYF. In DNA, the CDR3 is TGTGCCAGCAGTCCCACCTTGGGTGAACTGTCGTACGAGCAGTACTTC.

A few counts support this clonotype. This CDR3 reads CASSQAPGLAGIEQYF. CDR3 bases: TGTGCCAGCAGCCAAGCGCCGGGACTAGCGGGAATAGAGCAGTACTTC. The J gene is TRBJ2-7, the V gene TRBV14; the match to TRBD2 covers 13 bases. The CDR3 contains 16 residues. Per the germline V gene, CDR1 is SGHDN and CDR2 is FVKESK. The V and J ends lost 1 base and 7 bases, in that order; junction bases with no gene match: 7.

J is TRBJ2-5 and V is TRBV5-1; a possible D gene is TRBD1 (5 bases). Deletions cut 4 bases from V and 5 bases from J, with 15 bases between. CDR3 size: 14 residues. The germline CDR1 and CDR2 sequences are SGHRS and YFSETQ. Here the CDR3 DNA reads TGCGCCAGCAGCCTCGAAGGGAACAGGGAGACCCAGTACTTC. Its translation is CASSLEGNRETQYF.

In DNA form, the CDR3 reads TGTGCCAGCCAGGGGGCAGGCCAGAACACTGAAGCTTTCTTT. Protein product: CASQGAGQNTEAFF. J is TRBJ1-1 and V is TRBV6-1; the match to TRBD1 covers 8 bases. This CDR3 contains 14 residues. From germline, CDR1 is MNHNS and CDR2 SASEGT. V dropped 8 bases and J dropped 1; count of bases not matched to a gene: 6.

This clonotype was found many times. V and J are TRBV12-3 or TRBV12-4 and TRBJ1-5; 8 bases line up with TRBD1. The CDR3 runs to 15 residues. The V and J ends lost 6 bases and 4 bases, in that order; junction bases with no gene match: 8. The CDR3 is CASREGTGINQPQHF. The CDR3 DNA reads TGTGCCAGCAGGGAAGGGACAGGCATTAATCAGCCCCAGCATTTT.

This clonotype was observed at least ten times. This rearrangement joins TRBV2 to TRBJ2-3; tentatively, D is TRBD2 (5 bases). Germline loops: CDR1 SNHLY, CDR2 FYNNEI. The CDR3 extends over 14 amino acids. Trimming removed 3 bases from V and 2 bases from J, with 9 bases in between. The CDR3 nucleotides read TGTGCCAGCAGTGACCCGCTAGCCACAGATACGCAGTATTTT. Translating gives CASSDPLATDTQYF.

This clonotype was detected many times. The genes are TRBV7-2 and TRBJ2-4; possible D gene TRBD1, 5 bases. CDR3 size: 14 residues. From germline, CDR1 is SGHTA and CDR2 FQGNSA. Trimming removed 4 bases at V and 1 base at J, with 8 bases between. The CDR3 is CASSSPGAKNIQYF. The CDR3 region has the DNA TGTGCCAGCAGCTCCCCAGGGGCCAAAAACATTCAGTACTTC.

Here the CDR3 reads CASSQDSRGYEQYF. Here the CDR3 DNA reads TGTGCCAGCAGCCAAGATAGTCGTGGATACGAGCAGTACTTC. The chain couples TRBV4-2 to TRBJ2-7; no reliable D call. V lost 0 bases, J lost 4 bases, and 10 bases lay in between. CDR1 and CDR2 from the germline V gene are LGHNA and YNFKEQ. The CDR3 runs 14 residues.

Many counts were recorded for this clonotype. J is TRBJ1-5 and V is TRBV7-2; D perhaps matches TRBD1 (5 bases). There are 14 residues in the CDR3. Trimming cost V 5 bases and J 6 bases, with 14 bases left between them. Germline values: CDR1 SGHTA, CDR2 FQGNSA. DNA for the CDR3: TGTGCCAGCAGCCCCCGACAGACTGCTCAGCCCCAGCATTTT. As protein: CASSPRQTAQPQHF.

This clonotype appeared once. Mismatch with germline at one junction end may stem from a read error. CDR3 sequence: CASSPNIAGVEIQYF. The CDR3, as DNA: TGTGCCAGCTCACCAAACATAGCGGGAGTGGAGATCCAGTACTTC. This sequence joins TRBV18 and TRBJ2-5; the match to TRBD2 covers 9 bases. CDR3 length: 15 residues. Germline lookup yields CDR1 KGHSH and CDR2 LQKENI.

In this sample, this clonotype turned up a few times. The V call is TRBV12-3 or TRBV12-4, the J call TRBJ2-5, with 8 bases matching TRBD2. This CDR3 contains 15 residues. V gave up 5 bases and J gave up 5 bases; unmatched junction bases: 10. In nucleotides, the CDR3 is TGTGCCAGCAGTGGCGGGAGGACTCTGGGGGAGACCCAGTACTTC. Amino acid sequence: CASSGGRTLGETQYF.

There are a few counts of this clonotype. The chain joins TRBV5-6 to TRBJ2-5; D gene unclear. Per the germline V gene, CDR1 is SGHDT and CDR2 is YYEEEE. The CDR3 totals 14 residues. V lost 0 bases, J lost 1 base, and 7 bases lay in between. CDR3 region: CASSLGPVQETQYF. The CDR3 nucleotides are TGTGCCAGCAGCTTGGGACCGGTCCAAGAGACCCAGTACTTC.

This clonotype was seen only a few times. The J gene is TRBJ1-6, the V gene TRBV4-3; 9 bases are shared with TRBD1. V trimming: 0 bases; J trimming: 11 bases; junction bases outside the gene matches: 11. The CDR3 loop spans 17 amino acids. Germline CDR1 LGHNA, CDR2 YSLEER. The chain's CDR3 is CASSQDRDRDPPPPLHF. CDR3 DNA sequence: TGCGCCAGCAGCCAAGATCGGGACAGGGACCCCCCTCCACCCCTCCACTTT.

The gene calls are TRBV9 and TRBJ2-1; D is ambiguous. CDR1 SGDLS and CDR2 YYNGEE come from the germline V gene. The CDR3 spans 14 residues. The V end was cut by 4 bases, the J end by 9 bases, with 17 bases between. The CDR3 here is CASSPESLPPEQFF. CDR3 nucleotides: TGTGCCAGCAGCCCCGAGAGTCTACCCCCTGAGCAGTTCTTC.

The CDR3: CASSLQGLARVETQYF. The CDR3 DNA sequence: TGTGCCAGCAGTTTGCAAGGACTAGCGAGGGTGGAGACCCAGTACTTC. The gene calls are TRBV12-3 or TRBV12-4 and TRBJ2-5; the match to TRBD2 covers 9 bases. J was trimmed by 5 bases and V by 3 bases; bases with no gene match: 10. The CDR3 runs to 16 residues.

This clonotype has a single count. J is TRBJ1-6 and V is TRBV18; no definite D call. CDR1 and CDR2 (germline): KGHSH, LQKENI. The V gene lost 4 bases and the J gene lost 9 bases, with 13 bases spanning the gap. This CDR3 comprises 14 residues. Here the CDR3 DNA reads TGTGCCAGCTCACTGAACGTCGAGGGTTCACCCCTCCACTTT. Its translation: CASSLNVEGSPLHF.

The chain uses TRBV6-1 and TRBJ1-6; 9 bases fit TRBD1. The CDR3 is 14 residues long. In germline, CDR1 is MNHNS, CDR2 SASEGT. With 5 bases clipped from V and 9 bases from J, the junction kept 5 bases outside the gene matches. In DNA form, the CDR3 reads TGTGCCAGCAGTAAACAGGGGGCGGCTTCACCCCTCCACTTT. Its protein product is CASSKQGAASPLHF.

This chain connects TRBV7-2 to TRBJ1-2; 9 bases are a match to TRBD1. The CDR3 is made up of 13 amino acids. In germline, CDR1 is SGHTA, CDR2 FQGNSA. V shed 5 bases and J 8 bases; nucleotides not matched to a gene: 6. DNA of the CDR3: TGTGCCAGCAGCACGGGACAGGGTGGAGGCTACACCTTC. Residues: CASSTGQGGGYTF.

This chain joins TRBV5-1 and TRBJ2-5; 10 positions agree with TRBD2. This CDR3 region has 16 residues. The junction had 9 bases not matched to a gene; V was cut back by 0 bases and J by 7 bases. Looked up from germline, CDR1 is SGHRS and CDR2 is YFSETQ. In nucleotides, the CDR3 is TGCGCCAGCAGCTTGGTCACTAGCGGGGTCGACGGGACCCAGTACTTC. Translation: CASSLVTSGVDGTQYF. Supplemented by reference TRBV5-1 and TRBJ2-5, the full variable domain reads KAGVTQTPRYLIKTRGQQVTLSCSPISGHRSVSWYQQTPGQGLQFLFEYFSETQRNKGNFPGRFSGRQFSNSRSEMNVSTLELGDSALYLCASSLVTSGVDGTQYFGPGTRLLVL.

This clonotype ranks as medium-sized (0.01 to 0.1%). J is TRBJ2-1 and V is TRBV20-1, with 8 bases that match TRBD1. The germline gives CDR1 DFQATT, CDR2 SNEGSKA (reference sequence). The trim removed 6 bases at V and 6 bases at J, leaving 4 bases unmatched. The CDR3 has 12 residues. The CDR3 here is CSAFDRGNEQFF. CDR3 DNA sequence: TGCAGTGCATTTGACAGGGGCAATGAGCAGTTCTTC.

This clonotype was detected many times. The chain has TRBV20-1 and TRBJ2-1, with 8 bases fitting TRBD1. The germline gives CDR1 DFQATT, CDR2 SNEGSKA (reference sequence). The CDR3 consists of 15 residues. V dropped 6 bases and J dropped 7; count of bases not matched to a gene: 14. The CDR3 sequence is CSAKGQERSLNEQFF. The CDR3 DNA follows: TGCAGTGCCAAGGGACAGGAGAGGTCGTTGAATGAGCAGTTCTTC.